This TCR beta chain is from a study of blood T cells in healthy people across ages. Whole-study results and caveats: Diversity estimated from one million T cells was considered an underestimate.

This clonotype was seen only once. Its matching antigen is unknown. A read error may account for a junction end that differs from germline. Primers used in a second PCR of roughly 6 to 12 cycles were a sample-barcoded 5' primer and a J-beta primer mix. Each CDR3 protein is one row after TCRdb ran MiXCR on the 5' RACE reads. The sample includes roughly 1.9 million distinct CDR3 sequences, roughly two fifths seen only once; the top ten take roughly 24%. The CDR3 totals 11 residues. The V gene's germline CDR1 is DFQATT and CDR2 SNEGSKA (reference sequence). The chain couples TRBV20-1 to TRBJ2-4; D possibly matches TRBD1 or TRBD2 (5 bases each). The end of the DNA is better explained by TRBJ2-7, so the J call may be wrong. The sequencing sample was made of blood. This sequence was found in a human donor in good health. The CDR3, as DNA: TGCGGTGCTAGCAGGGCATACGAGCAGTACTTC. Translated, it gives CGASRAYEQYF.